This T cell receptor (beta chain) originates from a study of cytotoxic CD8 clonotypes in ibrutinib-treated CLL listed by TCRdb under 2021. As for the study more broadly: The cohort had ten to twelve relapsed/refractory and around 16 treatment-naive patients; around 17 were IGHV unmutated. Response samples were taken after a median of 12 months on treatment, ranging from about 6 to 40 months. Cryopreserved peripheral blood mononuclear cells were obtained before treatment, at response, and at either sustained remission or disease progression. Of the 90 or so people in the trial, about 25 had longitudinal samples available. Partial responses were observed in 24 patients and complete responses in 2; after a median follow-up of 68 months, remission was maintained in approximately 15 patients and progression was observed in about twelve. All remission and progressive disease samples were collected while patients were still receiving ibrutinib. An average of 255,043 productive templates and tens of thousands of productive rearrangements was obtained per sample. Overall study outcomes, separate from this receptor: Public clonotypes were rare and either shrank or stayed stable during treatment, and the rise in clonality at ibrutinib response reflected expansion of private clonotypes. Baseline clonality exceeded that of age-matched healthy donors and correlated strongly with circulating CD8+ T-cell counts. Sampling times were not matched between sustained-remission and progressing patients, and lymph node repertoires were not studied. At ibrutinib response clonality went up, during sustained remission it held steady, and at progression it dropped back toward baseline.

The junction shows trimming of 1 base on V and 8 bases on J, plus 5 bases between the germline ends. The CDR3 covers 11 residues, taking in both the cysteine and the phenylalanine. The DNA shown is the 33-base CDR3, in frame from base 1. CDR1 and CDR2 are drawn from the germline V gene: LGHNA, YNFKEQ. On this clone: The antigen this receptor binds is unknown. Per-base quality was not reported, and no clone a single base away is much larger than it.

A MiSeq instrument was used for deep resolution sequencing, which targeted depths ranging from 1 in 1 million up to 1 in 200,000 T cells, with coverage averaging 10x for each clonotype. The immunoSEQ hsTCRB Kit was used to generate the TCR beta libraries. Per the source publication's procedure: Data were analyzed with ImmunoSEQ Data Assistant and ImmunoSEQ Analyzer, with V, D and J genes assigned per IMGT definitions. Clonality, with values ranging from 0 to 1, was calculated as one minus the normalized Shannon entropy of productive rearrangement frequencies. Only overrepresented clonotypes making up at least 0.05% of the repertoire of each patient were included in the public clonotype analysis. About a dozen age-matched healthy donor repertoires from immuneACCESS served as clonality controls. TCRdb stores this immuneACCESS table with in-frame sequences only. Part of the clones is absent; in the studies checked, under half of the shortfall reflects unresolved V genes, and no reason is known for the rest. From that table come the V and J calls and clone size; the DNA was used to work out D and trimming. The sample has over 120,000 clones on record, 76% of them singletons. The top ten constitute about 5% of the sample.

The sample's time point label, decoded: around 25 months on ibrutinib. For TCR beta library preparation, roughly 1.8 micrograms of genomic DNA was extracted from cryopreserved PBMCs. High-throughput TCR beta sequencing was performed on longitudinal blood samples from CLL patients receiving ibrutinib monotherapy. The patients were enrolled in a single-center, open-label phase 2 trial of ibrutinib monotherapy. Sample: PBMCs, taken after 24 months of ibrutinib treatment. The clonotype was recovered from a human donor with chronic lymphocytic leukemia. The rearranged segments are TRBV4-2 and TRBJ1-1, with the D gene too uncertain to name. For the CDR3, the sequence is CASSQAWEAFF. The nucleotide sequence reads TGTGCCAGCAGCCAAGCCTGGGAAGCTTTCTTT.